Shown below are 9 T cell receptor beta chains from a single sample sequenced in a study of T cell responses to AZD1222 COVID-19 vaccine. The repertoire was sequenced with immunoSEQ multiplex PCR; TCRdb's copy has only in-frame clones and lacks some. The sample yields 150,000 or so clones, around 89% seen once. Sequenced here: peripheral blood, sampled on day 0 of AZD1222 vaccination. The receptors originated from an adult in good health.

The chain has TRBV21-1 and TRBJ2-6; the listed D gene, TRBD2, was not tested against the DNA. TRBV21-1 is recorded as a pseudogene. This CDR3 has 18 residues. Written as DNA, the CDR3 is TGTGCCAGCAGGCCGGGGGGACGGAAGAGCTCTGGGGCCAACGTCCTGACTTTC. Translating it yields CASRPGGRKSSGANVLTF.

The J gene is TRBJ1-6, the V gene TRBV2; a weak D match, TRBD1 (6 bases). Germline lookup yields CDR1 SNHLY and CDR2 FYNNEI. The CDR3 has 16 residues. Deletions cut 6 bases from V and 0 bases from J, with 12 bases between. The CDR3 DNA sequence: TGTGCCAGCAGAGCAGACAGGCCCTCCTATAATTCACCCCTCCACTTT. Protein product: CASRADRPSYNSPLHF.

The V call is TRBV10-3, the J call TRBJ2-1, with 7 bases that match TRBD1. Trimming at V came to 3 bases and at J to 3 bases, leaving 5 bases not matched to a gene. The CDR3 extends over 15 amino acids. Germline assignment: CDR1 ENHRY and CDR2 SYGVKD. The CDR3, as DNA: TGTGCCATCAGTGAATCAGGGGGTGGCTACAATGAGCAGTTCTTC. Protein sequence: CAISESGGGYNEQFF.

V usage is TRBV3-1 (or the pseudogene TRBV3-2) and J usage is TRBJ2-3, with D possibly matching TRBD1 (5 bases). Germline lookup yields CDR1 LGHDT and CDR2 YNNKEL (reference sequence). This CDR3 has 12 amino acids. V lost 1 base, J lost 11 bases, and 10 bases lay in between. Here the CDR3 DNA reads TGTGCCAGCAGCCAAGTACAGGTCTTGCAGTATTTT. This sequence encodes CASSQVQVLQYF.

Of note for this clone: Other DNA sequences in this specimen translate into the identical CDR3. This chain joins TRBV6-5 and TRBJ2-5; 8 bases map to TRBD1. Trimming cost V 6 bases and J 5 bases; bases outside gene matches: 11. This CDR3 is 15 amino acids long. From germline, CDR1 is MNHEY and CDR2 SVGAGI. The CDR3 DNA follows: TGTGCCAGCAGGGCCGGACAGGGTGGAGGCGAGACCCAGTACTTC. It specifies CASRAGQGGGETQYF.

The chain uses TRBV9 and TRBJ2-7; the D gene is possibly TRBD2 (7 bases). Trimming left V 1 base short and J 1 base short, with 12 bases between. CDR3 size: 15 residues. Germline values: CDR1 SGDLS, CDR2 YYNGEE. In nucleotides, the CDR3 is TGTGCCAGCAGCGTAAGCGGGACACCATCCTACGAGCAGTACTTC. Its translation is CASSVSGTPSYEQYF.

The CDR3 reads CASRLIGEGPEAFF. CDR3 DNA: TGTGCCAGCAGACTTATAGGGGAGGGCCCTGAAGCTTTCTTT. This sequence joins TRBV13 and TRBJ1-1; possibly TRBD1 for D (5 bases). Per the germline V gene, CDR1 is PRHDT and CDR2 is FYEKMQ (reference sequence). The V gene lost 6 bases and the J gene lost 6 bases, with 17 bases spanning the gap. There are 14 residues in the CDR3.

In DNA, the CDR3 is TGTGCCAGCAGCCAAGTGGACATGAACTATGGCTACACCTTC. Translated: CASSQVDMNYGYTF. The chain combines TRBV3-1 (or the pseudogene TRBV3-2) with TRBJ1-2; D is perhaps TRBD1 (5 bases). The CDR3 has 14 amino acids. Germline-derived CDR1 and CDR2 are LGHDT and YNNKEL (reference sequence). The germline V and J ends were trimmed by 1 base and 2 bases, with 8 bases remaining between them.

This clone showed up just once. The chain has TRBV6-5 and TRBJ1-1, with no clear D. Germline V gene lookup returns CDR1 MNHEY and CDR2 SVGAGI. The CDR3 has 14 amino acids. V lost 4 bases and J 3 bases, leaving 12 bases between the germline ends. The CDR3 is CASSLPRRDTEAFF. CDR3 nucleotides: TGTGCCAGCAGTTTGCCTCGTAGAGACACTGAAGCTTTCTTT.